The entry that follows covers one T cell receptor beta chain sequence. Its antigen is undetermined. This entry comes from a study of T cell responses to AZD1222 COVID-19 vaccine. Notes on the study in general: Donors in the cohort were predominantly white British and more often female, and clonal diversity was possibly underestimated.

Generated by immunoSEQ multiplex PCR, the TCRdb table keeps only in-frame clones and is missing some. Of about 120,000 clones in the sample, 80% to 90% were seen once. This CDR3 comprises 10 residues. V was pared by 8 bases and J by 2 bases, with 5 bases between. Germline V CDR1 and CDR2: SQVTM, ANQGSEA. Material: peripheral blood, obtained on day 0 of AZD1222 vaccination. The chain joins TRBV29-1 to TRBJ2-3, with D unresolved. The source is an adult in good health. The CDR3: CSIITDTQYF. CDR3 sequence (DNA): TGCAGCATAATCACAGATACGCAGTATTTT.